The rows below give T cell receptor beta chains drawn from one sample of a study of T cells in Graves' hyperthyroidism and ophthalmopathy. TCRdb passed the multiplex PCR reads through MiXCR, listing each CDR3 protein once. Among 330,000 or so distinct CDR3 sequences, 15% to 20% were seen once, and the ten largest hold 35% to 40%. Sequenced input: blood. Receptors originate from a man in his fifties with Graves' ophthalmopathy. Both conserved end residues are part of each CDR3. D genes are given only for firm matches. Size values are once, few and many counts, or a class for expanded clones, and some rows have none.

V gene	clone size	D gene	J gene	CDR3 protein	CDR3 DNA
TRBV20-1	-	TRBD2	TRBJ2-7	CSASPGGSGKGLKSYEQYF	TGCAGTGCTAGCCCCGGGGGTAGCGGGAAAGGTTTGAAATCCTACGAGCAGTACTTC
TRBV6-1	-	-	TRBJ2-2	CASTPRPAGGGELFF	TGTGCCAGTACTCCGCGCCCTGCGGGCGGAGGGGAGCTGTTTTTT
TRBV5-8	-	-	TRBJ2-5	CASSRGSAPDQETQYF	TGTGCCAGCAGCCGCGGATCGGCGCCAGATCAAGAGACCCAGTACTTC
TRBV9	few	TRBD1	TRBJ2-1	CASSVGGQNNEQFF	TGTGCCAGCAGCGTAGGGGGACAGAACAATGAGCAGTTCTTC
TRBV3-1	many	TRBD1	TRBJ2-2	CASSHTGAGELFF	TGTGCCAGCAGCCATACAGGGGCCGGGGAGCTGTTTTTT
TRBV5-1	-	-	TRBJ2-3	CASSIQVDTQYF	TGCGCCAGCAGCATCCAGGTAGATACGCAGTATTTT
TRBV15	-	-	TRBJ2-1	CATSRDSAYNEQFF	TGTGCCACCAGCAGAGATTCGGCCTACAATGAGCAGTTCTTC
TRBV7-2	-	TRBD2	TRBJ2-3	CASSFQTSGGTDTQYF	TGTGCCAGCAGCTTCCAGACTAGCGGAGGCACAGATACGCAGTATTTT
TRBV30	many	-	TRBJ1-1	CAWGSDTEAFF	TGTGCCTGGGGGTCGGACACTGAAGCTTTCTTT
TRBV7-9	-	-	TRBJ2-3	CASSPIPFPQYF	TGTGCCAGCAGTCCTATCCCGTTTCCGCAGTATTTT
TRBV2	many	TRBD1	TRBJ1-5	CASSVGQGGGQPQHF	TGTGCCAGCAGTGTCGGACAGGGGGGAGGTCAGCCCCAGCATTTT
TRBV6-1	-	TRBD1	TRBJ2-7	CASSPGTGLEQYF	TGTGCCAGCAGCCCCGGGACAGGCCTCGAGCAGTACTTC
TRBV11-2	many	-	TRBJ1-6	CASSLGGRYNSPLHF	TGTGCCAGCAGCTTAGGGGGCAGATATAATTCACCCCTCCACTTT
TRBV5-1	-	TRBD1	TRBJ1-2	CASSTGQGADGYTF	TGCGCCAGCAGCACCGGACAGGGGGCCGATGGCTACACCTTC
TRBV5-1	many	TRBD1	TRBJ1-6	CASSVPGQANSPLHF	TGCGCCAGCAGCGTACCGGGACAGGCCAATTCACCCCTCCACTTT